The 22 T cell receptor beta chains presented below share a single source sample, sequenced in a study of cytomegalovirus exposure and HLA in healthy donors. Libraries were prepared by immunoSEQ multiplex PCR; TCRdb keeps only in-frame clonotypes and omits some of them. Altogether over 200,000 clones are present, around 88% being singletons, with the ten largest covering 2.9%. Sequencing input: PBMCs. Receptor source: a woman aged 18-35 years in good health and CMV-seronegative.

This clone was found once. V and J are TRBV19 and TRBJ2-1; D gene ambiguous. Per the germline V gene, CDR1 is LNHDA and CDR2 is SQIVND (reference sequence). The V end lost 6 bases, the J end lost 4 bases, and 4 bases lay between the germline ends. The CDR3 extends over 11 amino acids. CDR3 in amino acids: CASSTYNEQFF. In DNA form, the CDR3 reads TGTGCCAGTAGCACTTACAATGAGCAGTTCTTC.

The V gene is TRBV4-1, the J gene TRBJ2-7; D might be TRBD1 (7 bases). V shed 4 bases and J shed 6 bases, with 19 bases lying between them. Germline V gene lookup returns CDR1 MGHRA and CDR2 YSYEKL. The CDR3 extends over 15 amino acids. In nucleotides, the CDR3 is TGCGCCAGCAGCCCCTACCCCAGGGGGGAAGGCGAGCAGTACTTC. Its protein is CASSPYPRGEGEQYF.

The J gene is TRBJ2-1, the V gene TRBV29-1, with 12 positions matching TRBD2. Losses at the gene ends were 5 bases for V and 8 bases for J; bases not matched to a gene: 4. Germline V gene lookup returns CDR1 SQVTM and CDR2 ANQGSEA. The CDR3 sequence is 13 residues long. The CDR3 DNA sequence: TGCAGCGTTAAAACTAGCGGGAGGTATGAGCAGTTCTTC. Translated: CSVKTSGRYEQFF.

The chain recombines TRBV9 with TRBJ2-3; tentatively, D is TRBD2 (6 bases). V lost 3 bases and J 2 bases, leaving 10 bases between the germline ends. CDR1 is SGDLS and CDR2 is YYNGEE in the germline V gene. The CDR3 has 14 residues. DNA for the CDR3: TGTGCCAGCAGCGATAGCGGATACACAGATACGCAGTATTTT. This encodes CASSDSGYTDTQYF.

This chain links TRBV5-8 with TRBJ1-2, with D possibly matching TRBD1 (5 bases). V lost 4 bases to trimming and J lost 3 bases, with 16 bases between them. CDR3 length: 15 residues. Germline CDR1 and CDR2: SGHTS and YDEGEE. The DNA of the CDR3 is TGTGCCAGCAGCCGCCCTAGACAGACACACTATGGCTACACCTTC. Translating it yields CASSRPRQTHYGYTF. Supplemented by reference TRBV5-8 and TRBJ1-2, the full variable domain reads EAGVTQSPTHLIKTRGQQATLRCSPISGHTSVYWYQQALGLGLQFLLWYDEGEERNRGNFPPRFSGRQFPNYSSELNVNALELEDSALYLCASSRPRQTHYGYTFGSGTRLTVV.

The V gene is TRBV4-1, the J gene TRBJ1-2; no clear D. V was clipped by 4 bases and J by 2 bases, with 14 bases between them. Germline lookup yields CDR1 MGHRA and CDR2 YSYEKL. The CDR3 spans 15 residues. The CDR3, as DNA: TGCGCCAGCAGCCCTTTCGGGGAAATAAACTATGGCTACACCTTC. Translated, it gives CASSPFGEINYGYTF.

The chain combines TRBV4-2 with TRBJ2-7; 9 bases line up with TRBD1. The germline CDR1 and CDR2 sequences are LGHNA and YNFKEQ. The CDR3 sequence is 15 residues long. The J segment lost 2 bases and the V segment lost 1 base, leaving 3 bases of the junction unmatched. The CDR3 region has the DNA TGTGCCAGCAGCCAAGGGACAGGGGCCACCTACGAGCAGTACTTC. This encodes CASSQGTGATYEQYF.

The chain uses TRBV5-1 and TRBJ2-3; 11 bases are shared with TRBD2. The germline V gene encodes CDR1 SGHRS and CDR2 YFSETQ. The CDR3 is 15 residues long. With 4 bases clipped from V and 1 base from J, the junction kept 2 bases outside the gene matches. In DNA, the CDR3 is TGCGCCAGCAGCATTAGCGGGAGGGGCACAGATACGCAGTATTTT. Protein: CASSISGRGTDTQYF.

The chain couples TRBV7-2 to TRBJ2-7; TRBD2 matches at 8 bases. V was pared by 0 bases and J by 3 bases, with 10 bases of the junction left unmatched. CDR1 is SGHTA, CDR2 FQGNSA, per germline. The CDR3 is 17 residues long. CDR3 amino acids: CASSLASSGSSRYEQYF. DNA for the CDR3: TGTGCCAGCAGCTTAGCTTCCAGCGGGAGCTCCCGCTACGAGCAGTACTTC.

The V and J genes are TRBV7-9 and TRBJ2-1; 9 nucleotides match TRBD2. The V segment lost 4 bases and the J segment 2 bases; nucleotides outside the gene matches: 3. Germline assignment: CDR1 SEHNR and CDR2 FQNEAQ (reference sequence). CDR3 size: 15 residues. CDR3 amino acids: CASSSTSGPYNEQFF. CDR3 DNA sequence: TGTGCCAGCAGCTCGACTAGCGGACCCTACAATGAGCAGTTCTTC.

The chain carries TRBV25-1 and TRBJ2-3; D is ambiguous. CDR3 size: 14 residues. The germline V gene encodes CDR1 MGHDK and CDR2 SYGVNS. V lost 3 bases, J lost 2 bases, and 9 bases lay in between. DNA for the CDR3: TGTGCCAGCAGTGATCTAGGCCACACAGATACGCAGTATTTT. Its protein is CASSDLGHTDTQYF.

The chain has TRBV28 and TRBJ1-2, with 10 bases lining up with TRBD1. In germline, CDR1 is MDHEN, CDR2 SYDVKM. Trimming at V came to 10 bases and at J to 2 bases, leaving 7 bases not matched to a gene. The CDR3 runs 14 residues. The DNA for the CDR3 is TGTGCCACTCTTGAGGGACAGGGGAACTATGGCTACACCTTC. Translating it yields CATLEGQGNYGYTF.

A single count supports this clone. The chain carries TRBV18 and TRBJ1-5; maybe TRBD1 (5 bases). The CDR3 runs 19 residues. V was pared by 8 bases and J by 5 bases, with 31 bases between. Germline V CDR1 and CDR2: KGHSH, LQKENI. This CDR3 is CASPPSSTPGPGRDQPQHF. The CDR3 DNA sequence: TGTGCCAGCCCGCCTTCCTCCACCCCCGGTCCAGGGAGGGATCAGCCCCAGCATTTT. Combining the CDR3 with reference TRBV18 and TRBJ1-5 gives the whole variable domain NAGVMQNPRHLVRRRGQEARLRCSPMKGHSHVYWYRQLPEEGLKFMVYLQKENIIDESGMPKERFSAEFPKEGPSILRIQQVVRGDSAAYFCASPPSSTPGPGRDQPQHFGDGTRLSIL.

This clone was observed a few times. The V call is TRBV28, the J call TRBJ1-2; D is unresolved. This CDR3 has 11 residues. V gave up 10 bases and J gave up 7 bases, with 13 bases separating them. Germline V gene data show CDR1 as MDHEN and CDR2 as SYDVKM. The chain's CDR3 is CATRRPGGYTF. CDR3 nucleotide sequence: TGTGCCACTAGGAGGCCCGGTGGCTACACCTTC.

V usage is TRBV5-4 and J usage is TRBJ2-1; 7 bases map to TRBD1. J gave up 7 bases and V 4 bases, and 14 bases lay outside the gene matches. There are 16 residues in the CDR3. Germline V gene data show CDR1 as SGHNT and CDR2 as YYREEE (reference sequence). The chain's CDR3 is CASSQEGGGLSNEQFF. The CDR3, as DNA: TGTGCCAGCAGCCAGGAAGGGGGCGGTCTCTCGAATGAGCAGTTCTTC.

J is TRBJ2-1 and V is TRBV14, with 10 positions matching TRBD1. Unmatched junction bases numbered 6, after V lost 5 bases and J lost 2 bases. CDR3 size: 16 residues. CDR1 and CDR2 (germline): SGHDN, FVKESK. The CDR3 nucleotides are TGTGCCAGCAGCGTACCCGGGACAGGGGCCTACAATGAGCAGTTCTTC. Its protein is CASSVPGTGAYNEQFF.

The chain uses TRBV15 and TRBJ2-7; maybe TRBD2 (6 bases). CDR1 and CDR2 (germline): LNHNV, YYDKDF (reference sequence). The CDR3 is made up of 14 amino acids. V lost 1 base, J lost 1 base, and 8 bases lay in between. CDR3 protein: CATSRAGDSYEQYF. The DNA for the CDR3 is TGTGCCACCAGCAGAGCGGGGGATTCCTACGAGCAGTACTTC.

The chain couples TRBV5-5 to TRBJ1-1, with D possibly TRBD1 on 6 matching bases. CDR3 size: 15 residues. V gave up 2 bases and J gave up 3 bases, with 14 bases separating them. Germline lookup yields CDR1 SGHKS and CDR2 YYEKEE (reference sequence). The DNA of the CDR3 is TGTGCCAGCAGCTTACCCCGGGGGGCAGACACTGAAGCTTTCTTT. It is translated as CASSLPRGADTEAFF.

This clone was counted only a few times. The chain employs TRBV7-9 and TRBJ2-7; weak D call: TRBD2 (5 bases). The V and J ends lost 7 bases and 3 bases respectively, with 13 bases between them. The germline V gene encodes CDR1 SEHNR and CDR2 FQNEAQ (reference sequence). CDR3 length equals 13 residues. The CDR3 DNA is TGTGCCAGCACCCCGTCGGGGAACTACGAGCAGTACTTC. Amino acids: CASTPSGNYEQYF.

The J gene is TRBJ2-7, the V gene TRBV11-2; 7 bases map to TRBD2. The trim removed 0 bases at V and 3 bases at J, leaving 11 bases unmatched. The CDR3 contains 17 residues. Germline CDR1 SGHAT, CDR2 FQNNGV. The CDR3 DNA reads TGTGCCAGCAGCTTAGATCATTTTTGGCGGGAGAGCTACGAGCAGTACTTC. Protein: CASSLDHFWRESYEQYF.

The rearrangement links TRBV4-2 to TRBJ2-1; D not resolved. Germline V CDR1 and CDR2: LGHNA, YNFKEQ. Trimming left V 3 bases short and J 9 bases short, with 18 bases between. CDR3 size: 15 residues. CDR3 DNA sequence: TGTGCCAGCAGCCACGCGGAGTCCCGCGGTGGTGAGCAGTTCTTC. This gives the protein CASSHAESRGGEQFF.

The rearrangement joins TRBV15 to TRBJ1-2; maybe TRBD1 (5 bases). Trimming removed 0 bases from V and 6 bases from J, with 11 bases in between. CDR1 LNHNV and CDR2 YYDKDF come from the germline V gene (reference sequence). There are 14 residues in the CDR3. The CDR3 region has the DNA TGTGCCACCAGCAGAGACTTTTGGGGGGATGGCTACACCTTC. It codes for CATSRDFWGDGYTF.